These T cell receptor beta chains were read from a single sample in a study of cytomegalovirus exposure and HLA in healthy donors. Method: immunoSEQ multiplex PCR; TCRdb's copy keeps in-frame clones and lacks some. Altogether approximately 160,000 clones are present, roughly four fifths being singletons, with the ten largest covering 1.3% to 1.5%. Sample: PBMCs. These receptor sequences come from a man aged 18 to 29 in good health and CMV-seronegative. The CDR3 runs from the conserved cysteine through the conserved F or W. A D gene is named only where the DNA matches it firmly. Not every row has a clone size; where given, it reads once, few, many or a size class.

J gene,V gene,clone size,CDR3 length,D gene,CDR3 DNA,CDR3 protein
TRBJ2-2,TRBV27,few,15,TRBD1,TGTGCCAGCTTACCTACCGGGCAGGGGGCCGGGGAGCTGTTTTTT,CASLPTGQGAGELFF
TRBJ2-1,TRBV7-7,NA,15,NA,TGTGCCAGCAGCTTCTTAGCGGTCCCGGTCCATGAGCAGTTCTTC,CASSFLAVPVHEQFF
TRBJ1-2,TRBV5-4,NA,15,NA,TGTGCCAGCAGCTTGGCGGGCGACAGGTTCTATGGCTACACCTTC,CASSLAGDRFYGYTF
TRBJ1-1,TRBV28,NA,12,NA,TGTGCCAGCAGCTCTCAACTGGTCCGAGCTTTCTTT,CASSSQLVRAFF
TRBJ2-3,TRBV6-5,once,15,NA,TGTGCCAGCAATACCCTAGGCGGGGTCTGGGATACGCAGTATTTT,CASNTLGGVWDTQYF
TRBJ2-7,TRBV5-8,few,16,TRBD2,TGTGCCAGCAGCTTGGCCAGCGGGAGTAGCTCCTACGAGCAGTACTTC,CASSLASGSSSYEQYF
TRBJ1-1,TRBV5-4,NA,13,NA,TGTGCCAGCAACCCGAGAGGGACACAGCGGGCTTTCTTT,CASNPRGTQRAFF
TRBJ2-5,TRBV5-4,NA,12,NA,TGTGCCAGCAGCCCGGACTCTAGGGAGCAGTACTTC,CASSPDSREQYF
TRBJ2-5,TRBV2,NA,15,TRBD2,TGTGCCAGCAGTGACCCAAGCGGGATCCAAGAGACCCAGTACTTC,CASSDPSGIQETQYF
TRBJ2-1,TRBV27,once,16,TRBD1,TGTGCCAGCAGTTTTGCGGTCGGGACAGGGAGAAATGAGCAGTTCTTC,CASSFAVGTGRNEQFF
TRBJ2-3,TRBV2,NA,14,TRBD2,TGTGCCAGCAGAGCGGGAGGGTATTCAGATACGCAGTATTTT,CASRAGGYSDTQYF
TRBJ2-2,TRBV28,NA,14,NA,TGTGCCAGCAGTTTATTACGGTTTACCGGGGAGCTGTTTTTT,CASSLLRFTGELFF
TRBJ1-5,TRBV7-9,NA,17,TRBD1,TGTTCCAGCAGCCCCCTTCCCAGGGGGCCGAGTAATCAGCCCCAGCATTTT,CSSSPLPRGPSNQPQHF
TRBJ1-4,TRBV18,NA,15,NA,TGTGCCAGCTCCCTAAGGACGGGAACGAATGAAAAACTGTTTTTT,CASSLRTGTNEKLFF
TRBJ2-7,TRBV6-1,NA,12,NA,TGTGCCAGCAGTGAAAATACAGGAGAGCAGTACTTC,CASSENTGEQYF
TRBJ2-5,TRBV5-4,NA,13,NA,TGTGCCAGCAGCTTGGCCGGGGGAGAGACCCAGTACTTC,CASSLAGGETQYF
TRBJ2-7,TRBV30,NA,12,NA,TGTGCCTGGAGTGTAGCAGGGGACGAGCAGTACTTC,CAWSVAGDEQYF
TRBJ2-7,TRBV19,NA,14,TRBD2,TGTGCCAGTAGTATGACTAGCGGGAATTACGAGCAGTACTTC,CASSMTSGNYEQYF
TRBJ1-2,TRBV28,NA,17,NA,TGTGCCAGCAGTTTAGTAACGGGAACACCAACTAACTATGGCTACACCTTC,CASSLVTGTPTNYGYTF
TRBJ1-2,TRBV27,NA,14,NA,TGTGCCAGCAGTTTTTTGACAGGCAACTATGGCTACACCTTC,CASSFLTGNYGYTF
TRBJ2-1,TRBV5-1,NA,13,NA,TGCGCCAGCAGCTTGGGGCAGGGCAATGAGCAGTTCTTC,CASSLGQGNEQFF
TRBJ1-1,TRBV6-1,NA,15,NA,TGTGCCAGCAGTCCCCTGAGAGGGTTTAACACTGAAGCTTTCTTT,CASSPLRGFNTEAFF
TRBJ2-1,TRBV27,NA,15,NA,TGTGCCAGCAGTCCCCCCGAGGGAGGAAGGAATGAGCAGTTCTTC,CASSPPEGGRNEQFF
TRBJ1-2,TRBV6-5,NA,14,TRBD1,TGTGCCAGCAGTTACTCCGGGACAGGGCGAGGCTACACCTTC,CASSYSGTGRGYTF
TRBJ2-7,TRBV30,few,15,NA,TGTGCCTGGAGTGAACCGTCTACTAGTTATCACGAGCAGTACTTC,CAWSEPSTSYHEQYF
TRBJ2-7,TRBV14,NA,16,TRBD1,TGTGCCAGCAGCCAAGATTCCCGGGGACAGGTCAACGAGCAGTACTTC,CASSQDSRGQVNEQYF
TRBJ1-1,TRBV4-3,NA,15,TRBD1,TGCGCCAGCAGCCGGGACAGGGACATGAACACTGAAGCTTTCTTT,CASSRDRDMNTEAFF
TRBJ2-3,TRBV11-2,few,16,NA,TGTGCCAGCAGCCTGCTGGGCAGGGCCAGCACAGATACGCAGTATTTT,CASSLLGRASTDTQYF
TRBJ2-5,TRBV5-4,few,15,TRBD2,TGTGCCAGCAGCCTCGCTGCTAGCGGGCAAGAGACCCAGTACTTC,CASSLAASGQETQYF
TRBJ2-7,TRBV5-4,NA,13,NA,TGTGCCAGCAGCCGGCTACTAGTAAGCGAGCAGTACTTC,CASSRLLVSEQYF
TRBJ2-2,TRBV28,NA,12,NA,TGTGCCAGCAGTGTCACTAGCGGGGAGCTGTTTTTT,CASSVTSGELFF
TRBJ2-6,TRBV19,few,19,NA,TGTGCCAGTAGTTCCCCCAACGAAGTACCTAACTCTGGGGCCAACGTCCTGACTTTC,CASSSPNEVPNSGANVLTF
TRBJ2-3,TRBV12-5,NA,16,TRBD2,TGTGCTAGTGGTTTGGGACTAGCGGGAGATTCAGATACGCAGTATTTT,CASGLGLAGDSDTQYF
TRBJ2-1,TRBV5-6,NA,16,TRBD2,TGTGCCAGCAGCCCGTCCGGGACTAGCGGGTCGAATGAGCAGTTCTTC,CASSPSGTSGSNEQFF
TRBJ1-5,TRBV2,NA,15,NA,TGTGCCAGCACCTCAAACAGGAATAGCAATCAGCCCCAGCATTTT,CASTSNRNSNQPQHF